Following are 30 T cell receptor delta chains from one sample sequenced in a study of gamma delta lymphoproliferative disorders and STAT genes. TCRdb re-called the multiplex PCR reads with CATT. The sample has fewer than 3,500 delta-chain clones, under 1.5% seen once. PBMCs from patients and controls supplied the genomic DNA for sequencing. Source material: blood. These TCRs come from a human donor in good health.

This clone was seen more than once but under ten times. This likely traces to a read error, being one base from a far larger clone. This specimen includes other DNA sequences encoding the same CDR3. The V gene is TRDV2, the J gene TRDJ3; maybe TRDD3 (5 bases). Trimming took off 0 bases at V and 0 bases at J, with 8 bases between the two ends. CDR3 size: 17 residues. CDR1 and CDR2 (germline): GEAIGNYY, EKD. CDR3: CACDTAGSSWDTRQMFF. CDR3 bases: TGTGCCTGTGACACCGCGGGGAGCTCCTGGGACACCCGACAGATGTTTTTC.

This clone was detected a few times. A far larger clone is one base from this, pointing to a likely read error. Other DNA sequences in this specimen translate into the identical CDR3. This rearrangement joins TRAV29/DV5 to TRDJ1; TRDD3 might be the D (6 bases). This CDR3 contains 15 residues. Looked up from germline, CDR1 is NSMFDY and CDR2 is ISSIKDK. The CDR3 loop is CAASILGSHTDKLIF. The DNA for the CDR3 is TGTGCAGCAAGCATTCTGGGGTCCCACACCGATAAGCTCATCTTT.

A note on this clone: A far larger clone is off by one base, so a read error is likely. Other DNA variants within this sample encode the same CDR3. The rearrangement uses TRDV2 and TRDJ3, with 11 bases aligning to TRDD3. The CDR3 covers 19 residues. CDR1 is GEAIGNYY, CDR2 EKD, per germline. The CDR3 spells CACDKLGDRTPWDTRQMFF. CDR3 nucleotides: TGTGCCTGCGACAAACTGGGGGATAGAACCCCCTGGGACACCCGACAGATGTTTTTC.

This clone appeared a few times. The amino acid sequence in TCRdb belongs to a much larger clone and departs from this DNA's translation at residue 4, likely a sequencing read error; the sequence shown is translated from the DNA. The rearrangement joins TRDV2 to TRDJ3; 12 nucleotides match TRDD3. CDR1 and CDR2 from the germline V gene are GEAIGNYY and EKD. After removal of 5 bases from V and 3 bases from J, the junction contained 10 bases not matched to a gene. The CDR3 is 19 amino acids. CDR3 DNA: TGTGCCTGTGGCGCCGTACTGGGGGATACAGTCTGGGACACCCGACAGATGTTTTTC. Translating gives CACGAVLGDTVWDTRQMFF.

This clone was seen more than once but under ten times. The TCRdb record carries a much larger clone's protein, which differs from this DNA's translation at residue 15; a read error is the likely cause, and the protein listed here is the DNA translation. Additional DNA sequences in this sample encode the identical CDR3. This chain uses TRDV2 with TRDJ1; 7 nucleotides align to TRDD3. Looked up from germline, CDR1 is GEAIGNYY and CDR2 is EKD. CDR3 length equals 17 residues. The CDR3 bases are TGTGCCTGTGACACCTTACTGGGGACTCGGGGCACCGATAAACCCATCTTT. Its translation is CACDTLLGTRGTDKPIF.

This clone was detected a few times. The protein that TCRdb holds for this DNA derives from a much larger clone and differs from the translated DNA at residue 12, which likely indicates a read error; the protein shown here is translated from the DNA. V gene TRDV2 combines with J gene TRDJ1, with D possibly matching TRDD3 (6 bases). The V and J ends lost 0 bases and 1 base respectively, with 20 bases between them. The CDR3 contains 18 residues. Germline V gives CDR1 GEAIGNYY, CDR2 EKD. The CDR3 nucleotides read TGTGCCTGTGACACCGTAGTCGGTCGGATACTACGCACCGATAAACTCATCTTT. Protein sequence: CACDTVVGRILRTDKLIF.

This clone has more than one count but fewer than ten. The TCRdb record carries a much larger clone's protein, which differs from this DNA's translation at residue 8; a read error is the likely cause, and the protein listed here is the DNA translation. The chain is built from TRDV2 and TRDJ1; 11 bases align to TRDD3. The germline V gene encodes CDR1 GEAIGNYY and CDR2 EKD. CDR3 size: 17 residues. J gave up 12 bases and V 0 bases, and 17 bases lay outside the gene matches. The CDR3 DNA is TGTGCCTGTGACACCGTCGCGTGCTGGGGGATACCGACAGGGGTCATCTTT. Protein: CACDTVACWGIPTGVIF.

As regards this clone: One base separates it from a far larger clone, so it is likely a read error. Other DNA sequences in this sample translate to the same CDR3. Written as DNA, the CDR3 is TGTGCTTGTGACCTACTGGGGGATAAGGATGCCGATAAACTCATCTTT. As protein: CACDLLGDKDADKLIF. The chain is built from TRDV2 and TRDJ1, with TRDD3 identical over 11 bases. Germline CDR1 GEAIGNYY, CDR2 EKD. There are 16 residues in the CDR3.

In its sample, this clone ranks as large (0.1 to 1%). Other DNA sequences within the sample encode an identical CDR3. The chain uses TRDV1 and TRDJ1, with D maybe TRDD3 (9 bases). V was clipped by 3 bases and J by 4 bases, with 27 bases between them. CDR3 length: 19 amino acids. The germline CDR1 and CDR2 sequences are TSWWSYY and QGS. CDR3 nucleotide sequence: TGTGCTCTTGGGGAGGCCTTCCTAAAGGGGATACGGACAAGCGATAAACTCATCTTT. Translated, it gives CALGEAFLKGIRTSDKLIF.

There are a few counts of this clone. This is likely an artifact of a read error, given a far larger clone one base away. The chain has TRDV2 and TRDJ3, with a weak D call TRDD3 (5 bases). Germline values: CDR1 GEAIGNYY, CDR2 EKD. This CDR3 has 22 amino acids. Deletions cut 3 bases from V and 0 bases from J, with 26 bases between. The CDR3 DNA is TGTGCCTGTGACCCAACCTTGGGGTTGGCTAGCGATTACTCCTGGGACACCCGACAGATGTTTTTC. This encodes CACDPTLGLASDYSWDTRQMFF.

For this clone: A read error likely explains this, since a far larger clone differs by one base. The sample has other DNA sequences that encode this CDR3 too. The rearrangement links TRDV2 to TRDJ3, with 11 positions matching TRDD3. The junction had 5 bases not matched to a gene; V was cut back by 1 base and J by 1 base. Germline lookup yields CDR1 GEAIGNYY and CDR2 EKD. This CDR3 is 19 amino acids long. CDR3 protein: CACDTVGDTRSWDTRQMFF. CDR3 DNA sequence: TGTGCCTGTGACACTGTGGGGGATACGCGTTCCTGGGACACCCGACAGATGTTTTTC.

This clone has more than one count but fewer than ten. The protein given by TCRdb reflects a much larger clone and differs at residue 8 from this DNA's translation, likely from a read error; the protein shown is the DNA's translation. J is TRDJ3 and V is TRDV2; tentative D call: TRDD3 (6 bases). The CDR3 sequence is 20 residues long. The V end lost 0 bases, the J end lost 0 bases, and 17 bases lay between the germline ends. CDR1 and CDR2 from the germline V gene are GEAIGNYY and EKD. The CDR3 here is CACDTAGEDTSSWDTRQMFF. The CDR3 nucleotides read TGTGCCTGTGACACCGCTGGGGAGGACACCAGCTCCTGGGACACCCGACAGATGTTTTTC.

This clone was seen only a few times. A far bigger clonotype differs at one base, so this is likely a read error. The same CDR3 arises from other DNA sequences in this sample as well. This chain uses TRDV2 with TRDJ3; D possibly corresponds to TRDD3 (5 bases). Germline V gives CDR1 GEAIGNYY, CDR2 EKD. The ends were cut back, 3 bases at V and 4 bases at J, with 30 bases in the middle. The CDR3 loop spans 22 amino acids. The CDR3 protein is CACDPTLGLAGDYSWDTRQMFF. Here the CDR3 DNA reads TGTGCCTGTGACCCAACCTTGGGGTTGGCTGGCGATTACTCTTGGGACACCCGACAGATGTTTTTC.

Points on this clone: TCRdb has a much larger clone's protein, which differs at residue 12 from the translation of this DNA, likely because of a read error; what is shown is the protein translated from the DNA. The CDR3 nucleotides read TGTGCAGCAAGCTCCGGCCTTCCTTTTTACTGGGCGACCTACACCGATAAACTCATCTTT. Protein product: CAASSGLPFYWATYTDKLIF. The V and J genes are TRAV29/DV5 and TRDJ1; tentative D call: TRDD2 (7 bases). This CDR3 comprises 20 residues. Germline V gives CDR1 NSMFDY, CDR2 ISSIKDK. Between the trimmed V and J ends, which lost 1 base and 0 bases, there was a span of 28 bases.

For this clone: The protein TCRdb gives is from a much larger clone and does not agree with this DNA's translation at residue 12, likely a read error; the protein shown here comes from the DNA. The CDR3 DNA reads as TGTGCCTGTGACCCGCTGCCACTTTCTGGGGGATGCGGCGAGACCGATAAACTCATCTTT. Amino acid sequence: CACDPLPLSGGCGETDKLIF. This chain links TRDV2 with TRDJ1; 9 bases fit TRDD3. Germline CDR1 is GEAIGNYY and CDR2 is EKD. Losses at the gene ends were 3 bases for V and 2 bases for J; bases not matched to a gene: 21. This CDR3 comprises 20 residues.

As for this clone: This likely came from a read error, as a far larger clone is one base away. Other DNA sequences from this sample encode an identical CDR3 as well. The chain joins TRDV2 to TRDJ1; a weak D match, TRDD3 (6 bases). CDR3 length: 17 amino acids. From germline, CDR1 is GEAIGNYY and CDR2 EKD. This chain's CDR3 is CACDSVGGTYGTDKLIF. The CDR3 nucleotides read TGTGCCTGTGACTCCGTTGGGGGGACCTACGGCACCGATAAGCTCATCTTT.

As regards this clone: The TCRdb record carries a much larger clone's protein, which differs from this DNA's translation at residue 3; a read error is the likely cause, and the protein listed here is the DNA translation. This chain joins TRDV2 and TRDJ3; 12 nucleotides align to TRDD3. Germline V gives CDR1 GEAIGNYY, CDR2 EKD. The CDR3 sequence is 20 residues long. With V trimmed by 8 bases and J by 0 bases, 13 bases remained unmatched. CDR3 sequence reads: CAYDANWGILGSWDTRQMFF. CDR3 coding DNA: TGTGCCTATGATGCCAACTGGGGGATACTGGGCTCCTGGGACACCCGACAGATGTTTTTC.

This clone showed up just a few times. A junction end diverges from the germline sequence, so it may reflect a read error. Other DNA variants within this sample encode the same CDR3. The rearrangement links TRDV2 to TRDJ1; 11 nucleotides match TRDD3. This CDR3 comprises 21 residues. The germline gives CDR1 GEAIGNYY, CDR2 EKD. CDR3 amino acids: CACDTVSTDRVYWGISDKLIF. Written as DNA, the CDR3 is TGTGCCTGCGACACCGTCTCGACGGACAGGGTTTACTGGGGGATATCCGATAAACTCATTTTT.

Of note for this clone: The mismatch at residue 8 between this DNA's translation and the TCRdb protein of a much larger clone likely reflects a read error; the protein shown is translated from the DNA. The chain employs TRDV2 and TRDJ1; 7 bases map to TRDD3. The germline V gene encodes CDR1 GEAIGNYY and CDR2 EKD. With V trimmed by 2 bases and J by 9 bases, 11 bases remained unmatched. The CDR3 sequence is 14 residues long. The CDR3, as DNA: TGTGCCTGTGACAGTGTACTGAGGGATACCCAACTCATCTTT. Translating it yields CACDSVLRDTQLIF.

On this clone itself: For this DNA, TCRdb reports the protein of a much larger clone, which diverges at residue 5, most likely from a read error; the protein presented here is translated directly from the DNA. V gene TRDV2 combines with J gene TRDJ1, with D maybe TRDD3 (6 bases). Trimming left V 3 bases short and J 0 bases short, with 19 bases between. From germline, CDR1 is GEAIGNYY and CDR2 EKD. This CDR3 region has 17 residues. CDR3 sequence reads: CACDPLGIQTYTDKLIF. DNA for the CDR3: TGTGCCTGTGACCCGTTGGGGATCCAAACTTACACCGATAAACTCATCTTT.

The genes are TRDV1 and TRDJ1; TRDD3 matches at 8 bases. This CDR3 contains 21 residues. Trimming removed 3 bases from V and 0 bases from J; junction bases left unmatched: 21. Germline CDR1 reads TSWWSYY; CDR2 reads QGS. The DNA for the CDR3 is TGTGCTCTTGGGGATCCACCTCGCTGGGGGACTCATTATACCGACACCGATAAACTCATCTTT. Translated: CALGDPPRWGTHYTDTDKLIF.

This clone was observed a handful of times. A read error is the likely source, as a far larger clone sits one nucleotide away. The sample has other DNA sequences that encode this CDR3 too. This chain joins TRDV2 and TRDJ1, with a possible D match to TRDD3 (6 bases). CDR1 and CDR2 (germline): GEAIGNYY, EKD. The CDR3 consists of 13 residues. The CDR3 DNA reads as TGTGCCTGCGACACGTGGGGGACCGATAAACTCATCTTT. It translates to CACDTWGTDKLIF.

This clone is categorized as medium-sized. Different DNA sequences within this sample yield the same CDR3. The CDR3 bases are TGTGCCTTTACTACGGTTGAGGATCCTTTCGGGATACGTACGACAGCACAACTCTTCTTT. Translation: CAFTTVEDPFGIRTTAQLFF. V usage is TRDV3 and J usage is TRDJ2, with 8 nucleotides matching TRDD3. CDR1 is TVYSNPD and CDR2 is GDNSRS in the germline V gene (reference sequence). V lost 1 base, J lost 4 bases, and 23 bases stayed unmatched. CDR3 length: 20 residues. The full variable domain, completed using reference TRDV3 and TRDJ2, is CDKVTQSSPDQTVASGSEVVLLCTYDTVYSNPDLFWYRIRPDYSFQFVFYGDNSRSEGADFTQGRFSVKHILTQKAFHLVISPVRTEDSATYYCAFTTVEDPFGIRTTAQLFFGKGTQLIVEP.

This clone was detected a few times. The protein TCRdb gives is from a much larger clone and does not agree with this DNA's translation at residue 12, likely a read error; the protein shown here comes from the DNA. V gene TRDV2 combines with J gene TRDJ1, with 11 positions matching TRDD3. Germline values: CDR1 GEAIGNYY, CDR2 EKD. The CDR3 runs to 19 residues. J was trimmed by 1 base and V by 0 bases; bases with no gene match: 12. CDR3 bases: TGTGCCTGTGACACCGTCAGTGGGGGATACGCAAGTTCCACCGATAAACTCATCTTT. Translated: CACDTVSGGYASSTDKLIF.

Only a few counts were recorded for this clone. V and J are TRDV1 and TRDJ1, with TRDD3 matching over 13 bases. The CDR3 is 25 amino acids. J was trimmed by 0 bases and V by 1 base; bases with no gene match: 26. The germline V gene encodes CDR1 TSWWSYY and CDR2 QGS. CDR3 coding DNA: TGTGCTCTTGGGGAACCGTTACTAACCCGTACTGGGGGATACGCGAAGAAGCTCTACACCGATAAACTCATCTTT. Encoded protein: CALGEPLLTRTGGYAKKLYTDKLIF.

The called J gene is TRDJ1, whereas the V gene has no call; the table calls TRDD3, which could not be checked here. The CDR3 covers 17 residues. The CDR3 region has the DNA TGTGCCTCTAACCCCCCCCATAAGTGGGGGACCGACGATAAACTCATCTTT. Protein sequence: CASNPPHKWGTDDKLIF.

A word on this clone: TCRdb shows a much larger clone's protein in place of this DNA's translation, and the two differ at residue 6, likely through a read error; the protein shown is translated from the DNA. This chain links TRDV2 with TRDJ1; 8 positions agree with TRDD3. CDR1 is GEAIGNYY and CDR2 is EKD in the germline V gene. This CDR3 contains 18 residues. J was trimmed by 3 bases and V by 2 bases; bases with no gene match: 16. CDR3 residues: CACDNIWGIPRLSDKLIF. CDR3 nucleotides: TGTGCCTGTGACAACATATGGGGGATTCCAAGACTCTCCGATAAACTCATCTTT.

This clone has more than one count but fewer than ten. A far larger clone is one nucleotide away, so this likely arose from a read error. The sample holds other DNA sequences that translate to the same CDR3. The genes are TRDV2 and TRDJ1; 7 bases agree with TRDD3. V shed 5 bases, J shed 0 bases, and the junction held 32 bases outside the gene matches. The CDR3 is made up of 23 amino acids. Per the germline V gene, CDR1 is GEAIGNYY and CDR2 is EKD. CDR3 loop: CACVPVLGPTRRAGRPHTDKLIF. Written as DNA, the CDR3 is TGTGCCTGTGTTCCCGTACTGGGGCCCACCCGGCGGGCCGGCCGACCGCACACCGATAAACTCATCTTT.

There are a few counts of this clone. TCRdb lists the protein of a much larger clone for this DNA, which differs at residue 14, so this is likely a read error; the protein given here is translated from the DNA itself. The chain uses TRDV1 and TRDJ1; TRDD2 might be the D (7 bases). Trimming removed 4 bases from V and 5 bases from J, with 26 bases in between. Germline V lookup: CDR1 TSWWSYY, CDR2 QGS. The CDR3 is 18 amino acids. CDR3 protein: CALGVEFSYHLWGDKLIF. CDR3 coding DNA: TGTGCTCTTGGGGTCGAATTTTCCTACCATCTCTGGGGAGATAAACTCATCTTT.

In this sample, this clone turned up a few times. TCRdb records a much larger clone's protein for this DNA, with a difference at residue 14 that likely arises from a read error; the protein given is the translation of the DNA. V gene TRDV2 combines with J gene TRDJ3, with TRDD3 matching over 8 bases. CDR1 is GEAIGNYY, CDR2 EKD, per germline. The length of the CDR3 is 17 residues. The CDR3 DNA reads TGTGCCTGTGACACCGTACTGGGGGTATGGGACACCCGACGGATGTTTTTC. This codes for CACDTVLGVWDTRRMFF.